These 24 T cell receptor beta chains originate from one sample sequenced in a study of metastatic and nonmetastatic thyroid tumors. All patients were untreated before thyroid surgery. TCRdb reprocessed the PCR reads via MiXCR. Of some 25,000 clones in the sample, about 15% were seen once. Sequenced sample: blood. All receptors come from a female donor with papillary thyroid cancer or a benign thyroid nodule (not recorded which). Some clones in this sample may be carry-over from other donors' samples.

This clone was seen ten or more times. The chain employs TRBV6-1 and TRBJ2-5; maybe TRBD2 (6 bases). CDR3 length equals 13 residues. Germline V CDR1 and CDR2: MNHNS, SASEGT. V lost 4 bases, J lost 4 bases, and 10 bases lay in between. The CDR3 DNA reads TGTGCCAGCAGTGGCGGGGCACGAGAGACCCAGTACTTC. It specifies CASSGGARETQYF.

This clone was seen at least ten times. CDR3 sequence: CASSKSIWGGNQPQHF. The CDR3 DNA sequence: TGTGCCAGCAGCAAAAGTATTTGGGGTGGCAATCAGCCCCAGCATTTT. The chain uses TRBV7-9 and TRBJ1-5; no definite D call. The CDR3 extends over 16 amino acids. Germline V gene lookup returns CDR1 SEHNR and CDR2 FQNEAQ (reference sequence). Trimming stripped 5 bases from V and 2 bases from J, with 16 bases between.

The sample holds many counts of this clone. The CDR3 reads CASSSSTGSYNEQFF. The DNA for the CDR3 is TGTGCCAGCAGTTCCTCCACAGGGTCCTACAATGAGCAGTTCTTC. The chain carries TRBV6-5 and TRBJ2-1; tentatively, D is TRBD1 (6 bases). This CDR3 is built from 15 residues. CDR1 is MNHEY, CDR2 SVGAGI, per germline. Trimming shortened V by 4 bases and J by 1 base, and 11 bases separated the two germline ends.

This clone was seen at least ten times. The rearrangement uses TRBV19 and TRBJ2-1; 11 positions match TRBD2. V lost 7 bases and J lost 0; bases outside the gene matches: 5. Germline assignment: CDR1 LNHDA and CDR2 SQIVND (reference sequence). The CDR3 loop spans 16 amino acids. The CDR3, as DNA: TGTGCCAGTACTCCGGGACTAGCGGACTCCTACAATGAGCAGTTCTTC. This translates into CASTPGLADSYNEQFF.

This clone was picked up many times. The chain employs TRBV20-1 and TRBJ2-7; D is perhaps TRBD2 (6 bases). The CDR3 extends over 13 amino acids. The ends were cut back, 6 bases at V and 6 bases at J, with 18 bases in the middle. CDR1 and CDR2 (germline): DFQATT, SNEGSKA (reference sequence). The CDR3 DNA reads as TGCAGTGCCAGGACAAGGGGAGGTAGCGAGCAGTACTTC. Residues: CSARTRGGSEQYF.

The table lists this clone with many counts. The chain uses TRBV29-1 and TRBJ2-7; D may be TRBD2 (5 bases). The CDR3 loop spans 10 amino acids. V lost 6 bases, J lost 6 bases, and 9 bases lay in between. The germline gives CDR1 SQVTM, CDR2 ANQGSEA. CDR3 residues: CSVLRGEQYF. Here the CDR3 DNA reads TGCAGCGTCCTACGGGGCGAGCAGTACTTC.

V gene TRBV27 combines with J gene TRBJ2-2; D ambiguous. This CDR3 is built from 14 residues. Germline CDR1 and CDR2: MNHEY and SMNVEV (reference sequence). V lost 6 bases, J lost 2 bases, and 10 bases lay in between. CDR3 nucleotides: TGTGCCAGCAGACTTGACCGAAACACCGGGGAGCTGTTTTTT. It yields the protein CASRLDRNTGELFF.

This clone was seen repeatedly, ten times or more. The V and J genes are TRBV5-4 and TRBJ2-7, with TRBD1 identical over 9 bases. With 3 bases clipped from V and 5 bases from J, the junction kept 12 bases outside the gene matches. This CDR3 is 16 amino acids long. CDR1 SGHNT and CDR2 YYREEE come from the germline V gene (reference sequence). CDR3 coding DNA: TGTGCCAGCAGCTATCCCCGGGGACAGGGTAACCACGAGCAGTACTTC. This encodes CASSYPRGQGNHEQYF.

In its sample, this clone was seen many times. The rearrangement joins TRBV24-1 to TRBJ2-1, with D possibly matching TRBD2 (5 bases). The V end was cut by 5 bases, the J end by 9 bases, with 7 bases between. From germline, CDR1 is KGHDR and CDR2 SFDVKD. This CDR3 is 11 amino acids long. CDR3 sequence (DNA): TGTGCCACCAGTGGGAGCGGTGAGCAGTTCTTC. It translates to CATSGSGEQFF.

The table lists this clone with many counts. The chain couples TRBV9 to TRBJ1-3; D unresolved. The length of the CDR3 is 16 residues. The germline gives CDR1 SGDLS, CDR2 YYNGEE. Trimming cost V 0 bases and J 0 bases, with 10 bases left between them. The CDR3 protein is CASSVDLGYSGNTIYF. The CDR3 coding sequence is TGTGCCAGCAGCGTAGACCTGGGGTACTCTGGAAACACCATATATTTT.

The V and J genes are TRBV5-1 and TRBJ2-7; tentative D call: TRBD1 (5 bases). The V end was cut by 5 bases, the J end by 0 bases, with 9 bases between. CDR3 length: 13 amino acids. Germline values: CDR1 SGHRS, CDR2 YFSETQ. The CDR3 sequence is CASSMDNSYEQYF. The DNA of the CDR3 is TGCGCCAGCAGTATGGACAACTCCTACGAGCAGTACTTC.

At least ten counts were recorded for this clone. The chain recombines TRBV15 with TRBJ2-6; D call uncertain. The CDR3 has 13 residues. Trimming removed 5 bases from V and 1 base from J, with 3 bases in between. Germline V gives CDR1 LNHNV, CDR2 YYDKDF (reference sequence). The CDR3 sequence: CATSHSGANVLTF. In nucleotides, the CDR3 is TGTGCCACCAGCCATTCTGGGGCCAACGTCCTGACTTTC. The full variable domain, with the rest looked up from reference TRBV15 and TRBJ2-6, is DAMVIQNPRYQVTQFGKPVTLSCSQTLNHNVMYWYQQKSSQAPKLLFHYYDKDFNNEADTPDNFQSRRPNTSFCFLDIRSPGLGDTAMYLCATSHSGANVLTFGAGSRLTVL.

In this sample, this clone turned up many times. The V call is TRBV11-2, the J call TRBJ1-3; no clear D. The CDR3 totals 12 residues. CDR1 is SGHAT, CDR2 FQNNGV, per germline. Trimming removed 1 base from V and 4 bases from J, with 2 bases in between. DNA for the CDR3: TGTGCCAGCAGCTTAGGGGGAAACACCATATATTTT. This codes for CASSLGGNTIYF.

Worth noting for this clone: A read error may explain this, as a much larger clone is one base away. This CDR3 is CASSVEGELRAKNIQYF. The DNA for the CDR3 is TGTGCCAGCAGCGTAGAAGGAGAACTTCGGGCCAAAAACATTCAGTACTTC. This chain links TRBV9 with TRBJ2-4, with unresolved D. V was clipped by 0 bases and J by 1 base, with 14 bases between them. CDR3 length: 17 residues. The germline V gene encodes CDR1 SGDLS and CDR2 YYNGEE.

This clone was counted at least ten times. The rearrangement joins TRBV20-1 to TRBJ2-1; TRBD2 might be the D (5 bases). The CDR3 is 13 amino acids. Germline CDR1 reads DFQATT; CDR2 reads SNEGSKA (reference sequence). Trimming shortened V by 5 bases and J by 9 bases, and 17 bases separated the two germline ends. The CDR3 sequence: CSADVPGVAEQFF. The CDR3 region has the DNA TGCAGTGCTGACGTCCCCGGGGTGGCTGAGCAGTTCTTC.

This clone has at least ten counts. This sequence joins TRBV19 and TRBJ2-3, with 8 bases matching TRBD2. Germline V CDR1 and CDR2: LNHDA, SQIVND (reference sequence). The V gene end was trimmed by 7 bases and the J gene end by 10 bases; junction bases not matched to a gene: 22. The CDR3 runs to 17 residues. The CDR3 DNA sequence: TGTGCCAGTATTCCGGGAGGGGGAGGGATCCCTGACCGGCCGCAGTATTTT. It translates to CASIPGGGGIPDRPQYF.

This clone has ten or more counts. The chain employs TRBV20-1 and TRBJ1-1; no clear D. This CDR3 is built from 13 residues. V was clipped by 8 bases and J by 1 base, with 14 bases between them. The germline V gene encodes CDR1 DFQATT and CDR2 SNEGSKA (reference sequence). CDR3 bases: TGCAGTTCCGCTGGCACCCCGAACACTGAAGCTTTCTTT. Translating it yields CSSAGTPNTEAFF.

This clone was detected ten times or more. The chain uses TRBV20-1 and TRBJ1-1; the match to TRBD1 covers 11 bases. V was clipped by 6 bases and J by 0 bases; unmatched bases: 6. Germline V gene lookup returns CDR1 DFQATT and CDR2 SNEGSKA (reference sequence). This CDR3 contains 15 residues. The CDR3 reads CSAYGQGALNTEAFF. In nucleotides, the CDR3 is TGCAGTGCCTATGGACAGGGGGCTTTGAACACTGAAGCTTTCTTT.

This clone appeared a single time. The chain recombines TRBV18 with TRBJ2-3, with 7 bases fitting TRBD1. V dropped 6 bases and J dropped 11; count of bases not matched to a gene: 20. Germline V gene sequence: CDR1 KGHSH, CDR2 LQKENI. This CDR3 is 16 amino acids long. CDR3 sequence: CASSPDASGTGVEQYF. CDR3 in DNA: TGTGCCAGCTCCCCCGACGCCTCTGGAACAGGGGTCGAGCAGTATTTT.

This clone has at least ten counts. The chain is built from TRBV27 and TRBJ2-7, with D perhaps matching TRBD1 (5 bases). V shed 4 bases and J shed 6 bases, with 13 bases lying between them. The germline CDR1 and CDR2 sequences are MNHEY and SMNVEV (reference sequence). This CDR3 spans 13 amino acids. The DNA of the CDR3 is TGTGCCAGCAGTTACCGACAGATGGGCGAGCAGTACTTC. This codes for CASSYRQMGEQYF.

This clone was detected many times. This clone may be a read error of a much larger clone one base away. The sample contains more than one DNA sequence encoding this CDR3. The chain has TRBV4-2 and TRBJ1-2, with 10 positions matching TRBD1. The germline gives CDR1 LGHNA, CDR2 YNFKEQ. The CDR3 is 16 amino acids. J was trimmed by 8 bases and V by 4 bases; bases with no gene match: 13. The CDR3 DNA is TGTGCCAGCAGCCGTCCTACACCGGGACAGGGGTACGGCTACACCTTC. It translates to CASSRPTPGQGYGYTF.

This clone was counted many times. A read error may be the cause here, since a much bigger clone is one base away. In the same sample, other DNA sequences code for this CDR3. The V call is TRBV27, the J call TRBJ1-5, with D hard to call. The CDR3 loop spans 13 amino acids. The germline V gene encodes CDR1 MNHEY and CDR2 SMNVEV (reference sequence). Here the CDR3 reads CASSLSSLQPQHF. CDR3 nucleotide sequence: TGTGCCAGCAGCTTATCGTCGCTTCAGCCCCAGCATTTT.

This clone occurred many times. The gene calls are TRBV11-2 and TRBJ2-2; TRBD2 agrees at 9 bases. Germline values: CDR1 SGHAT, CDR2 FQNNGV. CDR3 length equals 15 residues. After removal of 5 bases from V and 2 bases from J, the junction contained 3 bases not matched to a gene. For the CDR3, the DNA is TGTGCCAGCAGCCCGACTAGCGGAAACACCGGGGAGCTGTTTTTT. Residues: CASSPTSGNTGELFF.

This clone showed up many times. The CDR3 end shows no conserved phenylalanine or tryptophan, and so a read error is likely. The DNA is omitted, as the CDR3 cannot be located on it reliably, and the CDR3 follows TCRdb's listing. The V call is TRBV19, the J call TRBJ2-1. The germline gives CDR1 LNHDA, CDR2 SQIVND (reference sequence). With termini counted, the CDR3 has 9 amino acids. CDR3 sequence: CASSIDFVL.